This T cell receptor beta chain comes out of a study of shared clonotypes between healthy human individuals. Sequenced by immunoSEQ multiplex PCR; TCRdb stores in-frame clones only, minus some. The sample shows about 2.5 million clones, 85% to 95% of them seen only once. V was trimmed by 0 bases and J by 0 bases, leaving 12 bases between them. The CDR3 runs to 16 residues. Germline-derived CDR1 and CDR2 are SGHRS and YFSETQ. General study findings and limits: Generally, naive subsets came out with larger estimated richness than memory subsets.

About this clone: Its target is not known.

V gene TRBV5-1 combines with J gene TRBJ2-5; no clear D. The TCR originated in a man between 18 and 29 years old in good health. Some clones in this sample may be carry-over from other donors' samples. Sequencing was done on a sample of naive CD4+ T cells from PBMCs. The subset is: CD45RA+ positively selected. DNA for the CDR3: TGCGCCAGCAGCTTGGCCGGAATGTTAAACCAAGAGACCCAGTACTTC. It codes for CASSLAGMLNQETQYF.